The sequence of this T cell receptor beta chain was determined in a study of CD8+ T cells in alopecia areata. Study as a whole: Treated patients were given oral tofacitinib, which was dosed at 5 to 10 mg twice daily. Tofacitinib ran for 6 to 18 months before 6 months off drug. Findings of the study overall: Compared with normal scalp, lesional scalp had higher clonality and more expanded CD8+ clones. Compared with mice, patients displayed less clear TCR sharing, possibly for HLA-related reasons.

For this clone: Its antigen is not identified.

This CDR3 region has 11 residues. Trimming took off 8 bases at V and 5 bases at J, with 11 bases between the two ends. The germline CDR1 and CDR2 sequences are SQVTM and ANQGSEA. Researchers took lesional scalp punch biopsies and peripheral blood from people who were alopecia areata patients. cDNA prepared by RNA extraction and subsequent reverse transcription served as the template for sequencing. TCRdb's copy holds only in-frame clones and misses some; the assay was immunoSEQ multiplex PCR. Counted here are 9,500 to 15,000 clones, roughly 65% occurring once; the ten biggest clones make up 20% to 25%.

Sequencing was carried out using skin. The gene calls are TRBV29-1 and TRBJ2-3; perhaps TRBD2 as D (5 bases). This TCR was recovered from a human donor with alopecia areata. CDR3 sequence: CSSGLGDTQYF. The CDR3, as DNA: TGCAGCTCGGGATTAGGAGATACGCAGTATTTT.